Listed below are T cell receptor beta chains from one sample, sequenced in a study of shared clonotypes between healthy human individuals. Method: immunoSEQ multiplex PCR; TCRdb's copy keeps in-frame clones and lacks some. The data contain millions of clones, roughly 92% of them seen just once; the ten biggest clones take up about 0.13%. The sample was naive CD4+ T cells sorted from blood. Receptors originate from a young man in good health. Each CDR3 is given with its conserved first and last residue. A D gene is named only where the DNA matches it firmly. Clone size is shown for a subset of rows, as once, few, many or a class of expanded clone.

TRBD1 TRBJ2-2 TRBV5-1 . TGCGCCAGCAGCTCGGATCCCCAGGGACAGGGCTTCACCGGGGAGCTGTTTTTT CASSSDPQGQGFTGELFF
. TRBJ2-1 TRBV6-1 . TGTGCCAGCAGAGAAGCACAGGGTAACGGTGGCAATGAGCAGTTCTTC CASREAQGNGGNEQFF
. TRBJ1-5 TRBV30 . TGTGCCTGGAGTCCGCCCCAGGGTAGCAATCAGCCCCAGCATTTT CAWSPPQGSNQPQHF
. TRBJ1-1 TRBV27 . TGTGCCAGCAGACCATCCGCGGGGGATTGGGTGGGCGCTGAAGCTTTCTTT CASRPSAGDWVGAEAFF
TRBD1 TRBJ1-2 TRBV28 . TGTGCCAGCAGTTTATTACAGGGGAACTATGGCTACACCTTC CASSLLQGNYGYTF
TRBD1 TRBJ2-3 TRBV19 . TGTGCCAGTAGTAACGGACAGGGCACAGATACGCAGTATTTT CASSNGQGTDTQYF
. TRBJ1-1 TRBV18 . TGTGCCAGCTCACCTCTGGGGGATCACACTGAAGCTTTCTTT CASSPLGDHTEAFF
. TRBJ1-2 TRBV4-1 . TGCGCCAGCAGCTTCCGGCCAAGCTATGGCTACACCTTC CASSFRPSYGYTF
TRBD2 TRBJ2-3 TRBV5-1 . TGCGCCAGCAGCCCAAAAATAGCGGGGGTTAGCACAGATACGCAGTATTTT CASSPKIAGVSTDTQYF
. TRBJ1-6 TRBV19 . TGTGCCAGTAGGACTGCGAGCTCCTATAATTCACCCCTCCACTTT CASRTASSYNSPLHF
. TRBJ2-2 TRBV6-5 . TGTGCCAGCAGTTACCAAACTAGCTCCCTGGGGGAGCTGTTTTTT CASSYQTSSLGELFF
TRBD2 TRBJ2-2 TRBV2 once TGTGCCAGCAGTCGGGACTCTAGCGGGACTAGGTCCGGGGAGCTGTTTTTT CASSRDSSGTRSGELFF
. TRBJ2-5 TRBV6-6 . TGTGCCAGCAGCAACGGGGAGACCCAGTACTTC CASSNGETQYF
. TRBJ1-3 TRBV23-1 . TGCGCCAGCAGTCGCTATGGAGATAACCCTGGAAACACCATATATTTT CASSRYGDNPGNTIYF
TRBD1 TRBJ2-3 TRBV18 . TGTGCCAGCTCACCACTGGGTCGGGACAGGGTGAAGGCAGATACGCAGTATTTT CASSPLGRDRVKADTQYF
. TRBJ1-2 TRBV27 . TGTGCCAGCAGTTTATCGACCGTTCCTAACTATGGCTACACCTTC CASSLSTVPNYGYTF
. TRBJ2-5 TRBV10-3 . TGTGCCATCAGTGAGCCTCCGACCCAGTACTTC CAISEPPTQYF
. TRBJ2-4 TRBV6-1 . TGTGCCAGCAATGGTGAGAGTAGAGACATTCAGTACTTC CASNGESRDIQYF
TRBD2 TRBJ2-5 TRBV18 once TGTGCCAGCTCACCACCAACGGAGCGGGAGAACTTC CASSPPTERENF
. TRBJ1-1 TRBV7-2 . TGTGCCAGCAGCTTAGTCGGTGACATGAACACTGAAGCTTTCTTT CASSLVGDMNTEAFF
. TRBJ1-6 TRBV30 few TGTGCCTGGAGTAGAGGCAGGGATTCACCCCTCCACTTT CAWSRGRDSPLHF
. TRBJ2-2 TRBV4-1 . TGCGCCAGCAGCCCCCCGACCCGGAACACCGGGGAGCTGTTTTTT CASSPPTRNTGELFF
TRBD2 TRBJ2-7 TRBV11-1 . TGTGCCAGCAGCTCCTCAACCGGGACTAGCGGGGGGTACGAGCAGTACTTC CASSSSTGTSGGYEQYF
. TRBJ2-7 TRBV5-1 . TGCGCCAGCAGCTTGAAGGGGACCACCTACGAGCAGTACTTC CASSLKGTTYEQYF
TRBD1 TRBJ2-3 TRBV4-3 . TGCGCCAGCAGCCCCGGGACAGGGTTAAGCACAGATACGCAGTATTTT CASSPGTGLSTDTQYF
. TRBJ2-3 TRBV27 . TGTGCCAGCGGATATGATACGCAGTATTTT CASGYDTQYF
. TRBJ2-2 TRBV7-7 . TGTGCTAGCAGCTTAGGCGAACAGACCGGGGAGCTGTTTTTT CASSLGEQTGELFF
. TRBJ2-2 TRBV2 . TGTGCCAGCAGCTGGCAACGGGTGAACACCGGGGAGCTGTTTTTT CASSWQRVNTGELFF
TRBD1 TRBJ2-4 TRBV28 . TGTGCCAGCAGTGACCCTCCGGGACAGAGCGGCATTCAGTACTTC CASSDPPGQSGIQYF
TRBD1 TRBJ1-5 TRBV4-1 . TGCGCCAGCAGGGCGACAGGGGGGAATCAGCCCCAGCATTTT CASRATGGNQPQHF
TRBD1 TRBJ2-1 TRBV11-1 . TGTGCCAGCAGCCAAAACAGGGGTTCAGCCTACAATGAGCAGTTCTTC CASSQNRGSAYNEQFF
. TRBJ2-7 TRBV7-9 . TGTGCCAGCAGCTTAAAGGGATCTGCCTACGAGCAGTACTTC CASSLKGSAYEQYF
TRBD2 TRBJ2-3 TRBV18 . TGTGCCAGCTCACCAGGCGGGGGGAGAGATACGCAGTATTTT CASSPGGGRDTQYF
TRBD2 TRBJ2-5 TRBV6-1 . TGTGCCAGCAGCCAAGGGGCGGGGGGAGAGACCCAGTACTTC CASSQGAGGETQYF
. TRBJ1-1 TRBV18 . TGTGCCAGCTCACCGTCGGAGAGGACTGAAGCTTTCTTT CASSPSERTEAFF
. TRBJ1-4 TRBV21-1 once TGTGCCAGCAGCCCGAGGAAAGGGGTCTATAATGAAAAACTGTTTTTT CASSPRKGVYNEKLFF
. TRBJ2-7 TRBV29-1 . TGCAGCGTCTACGATATGGACGAGCAGTACTTC CSVYDMDEQYF
TRBD2 TRBJ2-1 TRBV4-2 . TGTGCCAGCAGCCCCCGACCCGCGGGGGGCTCCTACAATGAGCAGTTCTTC CASSPRPAGGSYNEQFF
. TRBJ2-1 TRBV7-9 . TGTGCCAGCAGCTTGACTGACTACAATGAGCAGTTCTTC CASSLTDYNEQFF
TRBD1 TRBJ2-2 TRBV9 once TGTGCCAGCAGCGGCCGACAGGGCGGCGGGGAGCTGTTTTTT CASSGRQGGGELFF
. TRBJ2-5 TRBV9 . TGTGCCAGCAGCGCACAAGAGACCCAGTACTTC CASSAQETQYF
. TRBJ2-2 TRBV11-2 once TGTGCCAGCAGCCCCCGGGGCAGGGTGGGGACCGGGGAGCTGTTTTTT CASSPRGRVGTGELFF
. TRBJ1-1 TRBV5-6 . TGTGCCAGCAGCCGGTCCAGGCTGGCTTTCTTT CASSRSRLAFF
. TRBJ1-2 TRBV5-4 few TGTGCCAGCAGCGGGGGAGGCTATGGCTACACCTTC CASSGGGYGYTF
TRBD2 TRBJ2-7 TRBV6-1 . TGTGCCAGCAGTCGAGCTAGCGGGACCTACGAGCAGTACTTC CASSRASGTYEQYF
. TRBJ2-5 TRBV5-1 once TGCGCCAGCAACCTCCGGGGTGACCAAGAGACCCAGTACTTC CASNLRGDQETQYF
TRBD1 TRBJ1-3 TRBV2 . TGTGCCAGCAGTGAGACAGGGACAAGCTCTGGAAACACCATATATTTT CASSETGTSSGNTIYF
TRBD1 TRBJ2-5 TRBV9 . TGTGCCAGCAGCACGGGACAGAGATTGCAAGAGACCCAGTACTTC CASSTGQRLQETQYF
. TRBJ1-5 TRBV19 . TGTGCCAGTAGTATACTCAACAATCAGCCCCAGCATTTT CASSILNNQPQHF
. TRBJ2-1 TRBV7-2 . TGTGCCAGCAGCTTAACCCCCTTGCGGGGGCTACAGTACAATGAGCAGTTCTTC CASSLTPLRGLQYNEQFF
TRBD1 TRBJ2-5 TRBV5-6 once TGTGCCAGCAGCAGGGACAGGGGGCAGGAGACCCAGTACTTC CASSRDRGQETQYF
TRBD1 TRBJ2-7 TRBV4-1 . TGCGCCAGCAGCCAAGTTTCGACAGGGGCCACCTACGAGCAGTACTTC CASSQVSTGATYEQYF
TRBD2 TRBJ2-2 TRBV5-4 . TGTGCCAGCAGCTGGGGGACTAGCGGTAACACCGGGGAGCTGTTTTTT CASSWGTSGNTGELFF
. TRBJ2-3 TRBV7-8 . TGTGCCAGCACCTCAGCCCGTTGGGCAGATACGCAGTATTTT CASTSARWADTQYF
. TRBJ1-3 TRBV15 . TGTGCCACCAGCAGATCCGGGGGCACCTCTGGAAACACCATATATTTT CATSRSGGTSGNTIYF
TRBD1 TRBJ1-2 TRBV19 . TGTGCCAGTAGTCGACAGGGAACGGATGGCTACACCTTC CASSRQGTDGYTF
. TRBJ2-7 TRBV10-3 . TGTGCCATCAGTGAGTCCCCGAGCTCCTACGAGCAGTACTTC CAISESPSSYEQYF
TRBD2 TRBJ2-2 TRBV5-4 . TGTGCCAGCAGCTTGGGACTAGCGTTGAACACCGGGGAGCTGTTTTTT CASSLGLALNTGELFF
TRBD1 TRBJ2-7 TRBV5-4 . TGTGCCAGCAGCCAGGGGGACTACGAGCAGTACTTC CASSQGDYEQYF
. TRBJ2-6 TRBV7-9 . TGTGCCAGCAGCTTCTGGGGGGTATACTCTGGGGCCAACGTCCTGACTTTC CASSFWGVYSGANVLTF